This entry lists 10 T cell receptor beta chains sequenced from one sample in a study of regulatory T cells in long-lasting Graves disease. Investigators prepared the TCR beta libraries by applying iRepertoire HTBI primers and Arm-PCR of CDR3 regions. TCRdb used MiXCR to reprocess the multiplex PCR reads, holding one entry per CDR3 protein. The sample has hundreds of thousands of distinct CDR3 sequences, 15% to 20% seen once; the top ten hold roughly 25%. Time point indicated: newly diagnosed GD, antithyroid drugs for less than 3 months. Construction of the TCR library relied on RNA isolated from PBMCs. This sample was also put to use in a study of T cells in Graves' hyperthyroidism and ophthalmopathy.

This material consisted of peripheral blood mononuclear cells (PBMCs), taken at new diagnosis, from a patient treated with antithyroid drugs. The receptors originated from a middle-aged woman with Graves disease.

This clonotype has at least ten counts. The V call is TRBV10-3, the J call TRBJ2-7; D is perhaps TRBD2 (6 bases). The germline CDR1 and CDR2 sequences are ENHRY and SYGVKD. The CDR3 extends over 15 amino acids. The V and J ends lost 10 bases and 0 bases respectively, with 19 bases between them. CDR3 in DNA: TGTGCCACCACCCCCGGGACTGCTAGCTCCTACGAGCAGTACTTC. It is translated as CATTPGTASSYEQYF.

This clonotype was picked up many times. The CDR3 sequence is CASTEQGSGQPQHF. The CDR3 DNA follows: TGTGCCAGCACTGAGCAGGGGTCTGGTCAGCCCCAGCATTTT. The chain is built from TRBV2 and TRBJ1-5; the D gene is possibly TRBD1 (6 bases). Trimming removed 7 bases at V and 6 bases at J, with 16 bases between. Germline V gene data show CDR1 as SNHLY and CDR2 as FYNNEI. This CDR3 region has 14 residues. The full variable domain, with the rest looked up from reference TRBV2 and TRBJ1-5, is EPEVTQTPSHQVTQMGQEVILRCVPISNHLYFYWYRQILGQKVEFLVSFYNNEISEKSEIFDDQFSVERPDGSNFTLKIRSTKLEDSAMYFCASTEQGSGQPQHFGDGTRLSIL.

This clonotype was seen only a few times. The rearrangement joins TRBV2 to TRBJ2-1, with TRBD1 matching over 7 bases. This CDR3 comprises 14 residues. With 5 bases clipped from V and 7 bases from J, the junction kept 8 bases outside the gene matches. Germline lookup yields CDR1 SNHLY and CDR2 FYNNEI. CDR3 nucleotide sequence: TGTGCCAGCAGTAAATTGACAGGGCAAAATGAGCAGTTCTTC. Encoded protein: CASSKLTGQNEQFF.

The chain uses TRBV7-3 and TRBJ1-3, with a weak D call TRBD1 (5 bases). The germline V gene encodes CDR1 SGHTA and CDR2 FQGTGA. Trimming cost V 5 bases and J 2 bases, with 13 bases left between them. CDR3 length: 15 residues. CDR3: CASSNPPGPGNTIYF. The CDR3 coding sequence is TGTGCCAGCAGCAACCCCCCAGGGCCTGGAAACACCATATATTTT. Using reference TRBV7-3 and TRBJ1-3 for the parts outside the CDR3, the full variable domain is GAGVSQTPSNKVTEKGKYVELRCDPISGHTALYWYRQSLGQGPEFLIYFQGTGAADDSGLPNDRFFAVRPEGSVSTLKIQRTERGDSAVYLCASSNPPGPGNTIYFGEGSWLTVV.

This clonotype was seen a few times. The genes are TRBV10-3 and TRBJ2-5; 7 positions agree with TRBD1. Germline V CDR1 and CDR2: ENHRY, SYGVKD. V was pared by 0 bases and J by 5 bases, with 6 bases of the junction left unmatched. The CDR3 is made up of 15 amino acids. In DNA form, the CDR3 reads TGTGCCATCAGTGAGTCAAGGGGGCAAGGGGAGACCCAGTACTTC. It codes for CAISESRGQGETQYF.

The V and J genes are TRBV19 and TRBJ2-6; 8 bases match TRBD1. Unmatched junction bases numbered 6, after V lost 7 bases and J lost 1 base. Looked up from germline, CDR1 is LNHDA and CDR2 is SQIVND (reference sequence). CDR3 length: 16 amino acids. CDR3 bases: TGTGCCAGTACTGACAGGGGCCTTTCTGGGGCCAACGTCCTGACTTTC. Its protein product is CASTDRGLSGANVLTF. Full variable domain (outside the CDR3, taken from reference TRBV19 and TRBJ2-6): DGGITQSPKYLFRKEGQNVTLSCEQNLNHDAMYWYRQDPGQGLRLIYYSQIVNDFQKGDIAEGYSVSREKKESFPLTVTSAQKNPTAFYLCASTDRGLSGANVLTFGAGSRLTVL.

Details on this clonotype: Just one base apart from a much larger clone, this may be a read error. The CDR3 DNA reads TGTGCCAGCAGTTTAGGGAGGCGTGGCTATGGCTACGCCTTC. Encoded protein: CASSLGRRGYGYAF. The J gene is TRBJ2-4, the V gene TRBV12-3 or TRBV12-4; D is perhaps TRBD2 (5 bases). The CDR3 extends over 14 amino acids.

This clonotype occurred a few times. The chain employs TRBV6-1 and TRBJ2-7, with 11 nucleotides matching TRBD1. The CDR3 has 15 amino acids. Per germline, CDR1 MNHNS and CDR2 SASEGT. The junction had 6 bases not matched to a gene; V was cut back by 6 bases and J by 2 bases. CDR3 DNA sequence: TGTGCCAGCAGGCGGACAGGGGGCTCTCCCTACGAGCAGTACTTC. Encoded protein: CASRRTGGSPYEQYF.

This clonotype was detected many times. The CDR3 here is CATSPGPTKVIRNQPQHF. The CDR3, as DNA: TGTGCCACTTCGCCCGGACCCACGAAGGTGATACGCAATCAGCCCCAGCATTTT. The J gene is TRBJ1-5, the V gene TRBV6-1, with no clear D. This CDR3 has 18 amino acids. Germline V lookup: CDR1 MNHNS, CDR2 SASEGT. The ends were cut back, 10 bases at V and 2 bases at J, with 27 bases in the middle.

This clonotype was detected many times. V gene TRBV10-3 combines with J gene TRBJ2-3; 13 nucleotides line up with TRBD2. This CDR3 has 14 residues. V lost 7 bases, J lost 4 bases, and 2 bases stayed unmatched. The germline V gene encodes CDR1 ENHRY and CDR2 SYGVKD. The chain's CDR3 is CAIMTSGGSDTQYF. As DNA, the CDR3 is TGTGCCATCATGACTAGCGGGGGGTCAGATACGCAGTATTTT.